This TCR beta chain was observed in a study of cytomegalovirus exposure and HLA in healthy donors. Germline V gene sequence: CDR1 SGHVS, CDR2 FQNEAQ. This CDR3 has 18 residues. With 6 bases clipped from V and 0 bases from J, the junction kept 7 bases outside the gene matches. A multiplex PCR was run with 60 Vbeta primers and 13 Jbeta primers. TCRdb keeps only in-frame clones here, not all; method: immunoSEQ multiplex PCR. The sample records about 69,000 clones, about 74% being singletons. The sequence derives from a woman aged 60-70 years in good health and CMV-seropositive. The sequencing sample was made of PBMCs. V usage is TRBV7-8 and J usage is TRBJ1-6; TRBD1 matches at 11 bases. CDR3 sequence (DNA): TGTGCCAGCAGTCGGACAGGGGGCGAAAGCTCCTATAATTCACCCCTCCACTTT. Translating gives CASSRTGGESSYNSPLHF. The full variable domain, with the rest looked up from reference TRBV7-8 and TRBJ1-6, is GAGVSQSPRYKVAKRGQDVALRCDPISGHVSLFWYQQALGQGPEFLTYFQNEAQLDKSGLPSDRFFAERPEGSVSTLKIQRTQQEDSAVYLCASSRTGGESSYNSPLHFGNGTRLTVT.